The source of this T cell receptor beta chain is a study of cytomegalovirus exposure and HLA in healthy donors. Study-level points and caveats: Cytomegalovirus association was listed for about 170 TCR beta chains. Specificity of three CMV-associated chains for CMV antigens was verified in vitro. Rare TCR sequences predominated, though certain public TCRs were found in many donors.

The V gene's germline CDR1 is MNHEY and CDR2 SVGAGI. CDR3 length equals 14 residues. V shed 2 bases and J shed 0 bases, with 7 bases lying between them. TCRdb keeps only in-frame clones here, not all; method: immunoSEQ multiplex PCR. This table holds roughly 100,000 clones, about 95% found once. With respect to this clone: As yet, its antigen is unknown.

The TCR sequence derives from a woman under 30 in good health and CMV-seronegative. The sequenced material came from PBMCs. The V and J genes are TRBV6-5 and TRBJ1-1; the D is unclear. The CDR3 loop reads CASSYAQMNTEAFF. The CDR3, as DNA: TGTGCCAGCAGTTACGCACAGATGAACACTGAAGCTTTCTTT.